This T cell receptor beta chain is drawn from a study of radiotherapy plus CTLA-4 blockade in lung cancer. On the study more broadly: The study recorded objective responses in around a sixth of patients and disease control in about 30%.

Measured with immunoSEQ multiplex PCR; TCRdb has only the in-frame clones, and not every one. This table has 70,000 to 90,000 clones, around 80% appearing once. Trimming shortened V by 0 bases and J by 0 bases, and 6 bases separated the two germline ends. Germline V gene data show CDR1 as SGHTA and CDR2 as FQGNSA. This CDR3 spans 15 amino acids. The sequence was obtained from a human donor with non-small cell lung cancer who had a complete response to radiotherapy plus ipilimumab. The rearrangement joins TRBV7-2 to TRBJ1-5; D uncertain. The sample in question was peripheral blood, obtained from a patient treated with radiotherapy plus ipilimumab. The CDR3 coding sequence is TGTGCCAGCAGCTTAGCCTGGGTTAGCAATCAGCCCCAGCATTTT. This encodes CASSLAWVSNQPQHF.